This is a list of T cell receptor beta chains from one sample in a study of blood T cell repertoires in COVID-19. The data were produced by immunoSEQ multiplex PCR, yet TCRdb's version contains in-frame clones alone and is incomplete. Found here are under 250,000 clones, around 86% of them singletons; the top ten hold roughly 1.6%. Sequenced: peripheral blood. The receptors were gathered from a woman aged 60-75 years who had recovered from COVID-19. Both conserved end residues are part of each CDR3. Fields, in order: J gene, clone size, V gene, D gene, CDR3 protein, CDR3 DNA. The D gene is left open where the match is weak. Rows may omit the clone size; those that give it use once, few, many or a size class.

j_call: TRBJ1-4
clone_size: NA
v_call: TRBV21-1
d_call: NA
cdr3_aa: CASSIRSGQVTEKLFF
cdr3_nt: TGTGCCAGCAGTATTAGGTCAGGACAGGTCACCGAAAAACTGTTTTTT

j_call: TRBJ2-2
clone_size: once
v_call: TRBV28
d_call: TRBD2
cdr3_aa: CASSLPWTRNGELFF
cdr3_nt: TGTGCCAGCAGTCTCCCATGGACTAGAAACGGGGAGCTGTTTTTT

j_call: TRBJ2-3
clone_size: NA
v_call: TRBV6-4
d_call: TRBD2
cdr3_aa: CASSEGLAGLDTQYF
cdr3_nt: TGTGCCAGCAGTGAAGGACTAGCGGGGCTGGATACGCAGTATTTT

j_call: TRBJ1-4
clone_size: once
v_call: TRBV5-1
d_call: NA
cdr3_aa: CASSVNLGREGEKLFF
cdr3_nt: TGCGCCAGCAGCGTAAATCTCGGGAGGGAAGGTGAAAAACTGTTTTTT

j_call: TRBJ2-5
clone_size: NA
v_call: TRBV5-1
d_call: TRBD2
cdr3_aa: CASWDGLARETQYF
cdr3_nt: TGCGCCAGCTGGGACGGACTAGCCCGGGAGACCCAGTACTTC

j_call: TRBJ2-3
clone_size: NA
v_call: TRBV7-6
d_call: TRBD2
cdr3_aa: CASSLILVAGGSDTQYF
cdr3_nt: TGTGCCAGCAGCTTAATTCTGGTAGCGGGGGGATCAGATACGCAGTATTTT

j_call: TRBJ1-2
clone_size: NA
v_call: TRBV7-9
d_call: NA
cdr3_aa: CASSLAPRGYRPYGYTF
cdr3_nt: TGTGCCAGCAGCTTAGCGCCCAGGGGTTATAGACCTTATGGCTACACCTTC

j_call: TRBJ2-7
clone_size: once
v_call: TRBV12-3/TRBV12-4
d_call: NA
cdr3_aa: CATRAGLYYEQYF
cdr3_nt: TGTGCCACAAGAGCTGGGCTATACTACGAGCAGTACTTC

j_call: TRBJ2-7
clone_size: NA
v_call: TRBV29-1
d_call: TRBD1
cdr3_aa: CSVAGTGRQYF
cdr3_nt: TGCAGCGTTGCCGGGACAGGGAGGCAGTACTTC

j_call: TRBJ1-6
clone_size: NA
v_call: TRBV27
d_call: NA
cdr3_aa: CASIGNQGSLFGNSPLHF
cdr3_nt: TGTGCCAGCATTGGGAATCAGGGGTCCCTATTTGGAAATTCACCCCTCCACTTT

j_call: TRBJ1-1
clone_size: NA
v_call: TRBV7-3
d_call: NA
cdr3_aa: CASSPPGRETEAFF
cdr3_nt: TGTGCCAGCAGCCCCCCGGGGCGGGAGACTGAAGCTTTCTTT

j_call: TRBJ2-3
clone_size: few
v_call: TRBV5-1
d_call: TRBD2
cdr3_aa: CASSLVGTSGGASGDTQYF
cdr3_nt: TGCGCCAGCAGCTTGGTCGGGACTAGCGGGGGGGCGAGTGGAGATACGCAGTATTTT

j_call: TRBJ2-2
clone_size: NA
v_call: TRBV3-1/TRBV3-2
d_call: NA
cdr3_aa: CASSQDRYTGELFF
cdr3_nt: TGTGCCAGCAGCCAAGACAGATACACCGGGGAGCTGTTTTTT

j_call: TRBJ1-4
clone_size: NA
v_call: TRBV10-3
d_call: TRBD1
cdr3_aa: CAISVGQGASEKLFF
cdr3_nt: TGTGCCATCAGCGTTGGACAGGGGGCGAGTGAAAAACTGTTTTTT

j_call: TRBJ1-4
clone_size: NA
v_call: TRBV15
d_call: TRBD1
cdr3_aa: CATSSPDRGGEKLFF
cdr3_nt: TGTGCCACCAGCTCCCCGGACAGGGGAGGTGAAAAACTGTTTTTT

j_call: TRBJ2-5
clone_size: NA
v_call: TRBV7-2
d_call: TRBD1
cdr3_aa: CASSFSGTGGAETQYF
cdr3_nt: TGTGCCAGCAGCTTCTCCGGGACAGGGGGCGCAGAGACCCAGTACTTC

j_call: TRBJ1-1
clone_size: NA
v_call: TRBV5-1
d_call: TRBD1
cdr3_aa: CASSATGGTFPEAFF
cdr3_nt: TGCGCCAGCAGCGCAACAGGGGGCACATTCCCTGAAGCTTTCTTT

j_call: TRBJ1-3
clone_size: NA
v_call: TRBV7-9
d_call: TRBD1
cdr3_aa: CASSPGGSSGNTIYF
cdr3_nt: TGTGCCAGCAGTCCAGGGGGCTCCTCTGGAAACACCATATATTTT

j_call: TRBJ2-1
clone_size: NA
v_call: TRBV3-1/TRBV3-2
d_call: NA
cdr3_aa: CASSLGLRSYNEQFF
cdr3_nt: TGTGCCAGCAGCCTGGGACTTCGCTCCTACAATGAGCAGTTCTTC

j_call: TRBJ2-2
clone_size: NA
v_call: TRBV18
d_call: TRBD2
cdr3_aa: CASSPPPSGAVRGTGELFF
cdr3_nt: TGTGCCAGCTCACCACCGCCTAGCGGGGCGGTCAGGGGGACCGGGGAGCTGTTTTTT

j_call: TRBJ1-1
clone_size: NA
v_call: TRBV4-3
d_call: NA
cdr3_aa: CASSHPRGSPTEAFF
cdr3_nt: TGCGCCAGCAGCCACCCAAGGGGGAGTCCCACTGAAGCTTTCTTT

j_call: TRBJ1-3
clone_size: NA
v_call: TRBV13
d_call: TRBD1
cdr3_aa: CASSSRTGSSGNTIYF
cdr3_nt: TGTGCCAGCAGCTCTCGGACAGGTAGCTCTGGAAACACCATATATTTT

j_call: TRBJ2-3
clone_size: NA
v_call: TRBV6-5
d_call: TRBD2
cdr3_aa: CASSRGLAGDTQYF
cdr3_nt: TGTGCCAGCAGTCGAGGACTAGCTGGGGATACGCAGTATTTT

j_call: TRBJ1-1
clone_size: NA
v_call: TRBV10-3
d_call: TRBD1
cdr3_aa: CAIRARIGDSLMNTEAFF
cdr3_nt: TGTGCCATCAGGGCGAGAATCGGGGACAGCCTAATGAACACTGAAGCTTTCTTT

j_call: TRBJ2-7
clone_size: NA
v_call: TRBV12-3/TRBV12-4
d_call: NA
cdr3_aa: CASSLTGNEQYF
cdr3_nt: TGTGCCAGCAGTTTAACAGGGAACGAGCAGTACTTC

j_call: TRBJ2-1
clone_size: NA
v_call: TRBV7-2
d_call: NA
cdr3_aa: CASSLYGVADNEQFF
cdr3_nt: TGTGCCAGCAGCTTATATGGGGTAGCGGACAATGAGCAGTTCTTC

j_call: TRBJ1-2
clone_size: few
v_call: TRBV9
d_call: NA
cdr3_aa: CASSPIPGADRGYTF
cdr3_nt: TGTGCCAGCAGCCCAATTCCAGGGGCGGACCGGGGCTACACCTTC

j_call: TRBJ2-3
clone_size: NA
v_call: TRBV2
d_call: TRBD2
cdr3_aa: CASSERSGGTTDTQYF
cdr3_nt: TGTGCCAGCAGTGAGAGGAGCGGGGGGACCACAGATACGCAGTATTTT

j_call: TRBJ2-5
clone_size: NA
v_call: TRBV6-6
d_call: NA
cdr3_aa: CASSREGSKTQYF
cdr3_nt: TGTGCCAGTTCCCGTGAGGGCTCAAAGACCCAGTACTTC

j_call: TRBJ1-4
clone_size: NA
v_call: TRBV6-5
d_call: NA
cdr3_aa: CASSSASRGEKLFF
cdr3_nt: TGTGCCAGCAGTTCGGCCTCCCGCGGCGAAAAACTGTTTTTT

j_call: TRBJ1-6
clone_size: once
v_call: TRBV2
d_call: NA
cdr3_aa: CASSLGSSYNSPLHF
cdr3_nt: TGTGCCAGCAGTCTAGGGAGCTCCTATAATTCACCCCTCCACTTT

j_call: TRBJ2-7
clone_size: NA
v_call: TRBV19
d_call: NA
cdr3_aa: CASSIGRTGTYEQYF
cdr3_nt: TGTGCCAGTAGTATAGGTCGTACAGGGACCTACGAGCAGTACTTC

j_call: TRBJ1-5
clone_size: NA
v_call: TRBV6-5
d_call: NA
cdr3_aa: CASSAGTTPQAQHF
cdr3_nt: TGTGCCAGCAGCGCCGGGACAACCCCTCAGGCCCAGCATTTT

j_call: TRBJ2-7
clone_size: NA
v_call: TRBV13
d_call: TRBD1
cdr3_aa: CASSPGTATYEQYF
cdr3_nt: TGTGCCAGCAGCCCCGGGACAGCCACCTACGAGCAGTACTTC

j_call: TRBJ1-4
clone_size: NA
v_call: TRBV9
d_call: NA
cdr3_aa: CASSVAGVRGEKLFF
cdr3_nt: TGTGCCAGCAGCGTAGCCGGGGTCCGAGGAGAAAAACTGTTTTTT

j_call: TRBJ2-7
clone_size: NA
v_call: TRBV6-2/TRBV6-3
d_call: TRBD2
cdr3_aa: CASSYSYQRGNSYEQYF
cdr3_nt: TGTGCCAGCAGTTACTCGTATCAGCGGGGGAACTCCTACGAGCAGTACTTC

j_call: TRBJ1-1
clone_size: NA
v_call: TRBV27
d_call: NA
cdr3_aa: CASSLWGPGRNTEAFF
cdr3_nt: TGTGCCAGCAGTTTATGGGGGCCAGGTCGGAACACTGAAGCTTTCTTT

j_call: TRBJ1-3
clone_size: NA
v_call: TRBV10-3
d_call: NA
cdr3_aa: CAISDGTNSGNTIYF
cdr3_nt: TGTGCCATCAGTGACGGGACAAACTCTGGAAACACCATATATTTT

j_call: TRBJ1-2
clone_size: NA
v_call: TRBV5-1
d_call: TRBD1
cdr3_aa: CASKSLETGNYGYTF
cdr3_nt: TGCGCCAGCAAAAGCTTAGAGACAGGGAACTATGGCTACACCTTC

j_call: TRBJ1-2
clone_size: NA
v_call: TRBV15
d_call: NA
cdr3_aa: CATSKGELGYTF
cdr3_nt: TGTGCCACCAGCAAGGGGGAGCTTGGCTACACCTTC

j_call: TRBJ1-1
clone_size: NA
v_call: TRBV28
d_call: NA
cdr3_aa: CASTRAGAWDTEAFF
cdr3_nt: TGTGCCAGCACTCGTGCGGGGGCGTGGGACACTGAAGCTTTCTTT

j_call: TRBJ1-6
clone_size: NA
v_call: TRBV25-1
d_call: NA
cdr3_aa: CASSTGFRSPLHF
cdr3_nt: TGTGCCAGCAGTACAGGGTTTAGGTCACCCCTCCACTTT

j_call: TRBJ2-2
clone_size: NA
v_call: TRBV7-9
d_call: TRBD1
cdr3_aa: CASSWDSNTGELFF
cdr3_nt: TGTGCCAGCAGCTGGGACAGTAACACCGGGGAGCTGTTTTTT

j_call: TRBJ1-6
clone_size: NA
v_call: TRBV5-1
d_call: NA
cdr3_aa: CASSLANSYNSPLHF
cdr3_nt: TGCGCCAGCAGCTTGGCCAACAGCTATAATTCACCCCTCCACTTT

j_call: TRBJ2-7
clone_size: once
v_call: TRBV5-4
d_call: TRBD1
cdr3_aa: CASSPRGQGWEQYF
cdr3_nt: TGTGCCAGCAGCCCCCGAGGACAGGGGTGGGAGCAGTACTTC

j_call: TRBJ1-6
clone_size: once
v_call: TRBV5-1
d_call: NA
cdr3_aa: CASSSTASSYNSPLHF
cdr3_nt: TGCGCCAGCAGCTCGACGGCTAGCTCCTATAATTCACCCCTCCACTTT

j_call: TRBJ2-7
clone_size: once
v_call: TRBV20-1
d_call: NA
cdr3_aa: CSARDTGLEYF
cdr3_nt: TGCAGTGCTAGAGATACAGGATTGGAGTACTTC

j_call: TRBJ2-1
clone_size: NA
v_call: TRBV11-3
d_call: NA
cdr3_aa: CASSPLTGLSSYNEQFF
cdr3_nt: TGTGCCAGCAGCCCGCTGACAGGTCTGAGCTCCTACAATGAGCAGTTCTTC

j_call: TRBJ2-3
clone_size: NA
v_call: TRBV29-1
d_call: TRBD2
cdr3_aa: CSVDGGGLDTQYF
cdr3_nt: TGCAGCGTTGACGGCGGGGGGCTAGATACGCAGTATTTT

j_call: TRBJ2-7
clone_size: NA
v_call: TRBV27
d_call: NA
cdr3_aa: CASSFTHGGFSSEQYF
cdr3_nt: TGTGCCAGCAGTTTTACCCATGGAGGCTTCTCTTCCGAGCAGTACTTC

j_call: TRBJ1-4
clone_size: NA
v_call: TRBV7-9
d_call: NA
cdr3_aa: CATEHRGLATNEKLFF
cdr3_nt: TGTGCCACGGAACACCGAGGACTTGCAACTAATGAAAAACTGTTTTTT

j_call: TRBJ1-1
clone_size: NA
v_call: TRBV28
d_call: TRBD1
cdr3_aa: CASRRQGDTEAFF
cdr3_nt: TGTGCCAGCAGGCGACAGGGGGACACTGAAGCTTTCTTT

j_call: TRBJ2-5
clone_size: NA
v_call: TRBV7-3
d_call: TRBD1
cdr3_aa: CASSPQGAEGETQYF
cdr3_nt: TGTGCCAGCAGCCCACAGGGGGCAGAAGGGGAGACCCAGTACTTC

j_call: TRBJ2-7
clone_size: once
v_call: TRBV16
d_call: NA
cdr3_aa: CASSQSEQDSYEQYF
cdr3_nt: TGTGCCAGCAGCCAATCGGAACAGGACTCCTACGAGCAGTACTTC

j_call: TRBJ1-1
clone_size: NA
v_call: TRBV7-9
d_call: NA
cdr3_aa: CASSLKGVTEAFF
cdr3_nt: TGTGCCAGCAGCTTAAAGGGGGTCACTGAAGCTTTCTTT